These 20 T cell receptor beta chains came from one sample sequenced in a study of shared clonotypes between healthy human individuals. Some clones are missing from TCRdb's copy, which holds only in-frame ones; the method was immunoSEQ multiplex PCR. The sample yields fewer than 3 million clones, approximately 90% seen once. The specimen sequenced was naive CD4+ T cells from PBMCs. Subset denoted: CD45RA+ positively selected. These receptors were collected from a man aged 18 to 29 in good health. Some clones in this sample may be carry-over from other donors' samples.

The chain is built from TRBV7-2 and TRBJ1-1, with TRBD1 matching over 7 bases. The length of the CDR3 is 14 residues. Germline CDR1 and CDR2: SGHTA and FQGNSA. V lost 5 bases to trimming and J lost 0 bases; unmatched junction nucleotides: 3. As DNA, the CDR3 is TGTGCCAGCAGCAAAGACAGGGTGAACACTGAAGCTTTCTTT. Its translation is CASSKDRVNTEAFF.

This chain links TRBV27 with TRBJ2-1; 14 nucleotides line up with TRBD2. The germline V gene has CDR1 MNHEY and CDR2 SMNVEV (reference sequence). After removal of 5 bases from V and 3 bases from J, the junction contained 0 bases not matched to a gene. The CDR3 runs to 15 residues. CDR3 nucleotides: TGTGCCAGCAGTGGGACTAGCGGGAGCTACAATGAGCAGTTCTTC. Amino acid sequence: CASSGTSGSYNEQFF.

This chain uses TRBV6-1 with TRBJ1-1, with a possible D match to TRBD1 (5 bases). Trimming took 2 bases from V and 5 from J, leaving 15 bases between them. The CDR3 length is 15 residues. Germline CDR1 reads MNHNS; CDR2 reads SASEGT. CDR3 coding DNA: TGTGCCAGCAGTGAACTTGGCCTGGGGGTTACTGAAGCTTTCTTT. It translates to CASSELGLGVTEAFF.

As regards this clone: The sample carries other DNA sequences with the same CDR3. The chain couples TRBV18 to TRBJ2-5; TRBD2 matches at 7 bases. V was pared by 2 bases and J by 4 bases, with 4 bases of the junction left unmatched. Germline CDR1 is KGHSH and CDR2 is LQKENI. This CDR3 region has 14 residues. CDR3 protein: CASSPAGGGETQYF. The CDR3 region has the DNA TGTGCCAGCTCACCAGCGGGCGGGGGAGAGACCCAGTACTTC.

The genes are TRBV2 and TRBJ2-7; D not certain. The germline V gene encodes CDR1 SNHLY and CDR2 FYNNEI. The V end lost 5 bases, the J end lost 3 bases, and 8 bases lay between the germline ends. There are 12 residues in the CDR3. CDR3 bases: TGTGCCAGCAGTCTACAGAGCTACGAGCAGTACTTC. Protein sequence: CASSLQSYEQYF. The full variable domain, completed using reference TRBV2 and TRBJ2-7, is EPEVTQTPSHQVTQMGQEVILRCVPISNHLYFYWYRQILGQKVEFLVSFYNNEISEKSEIFDDQFSVERPDGSNFTLKIRSTKLEDSAMYFCASSLQSYEQYFGPGTRLTVT.

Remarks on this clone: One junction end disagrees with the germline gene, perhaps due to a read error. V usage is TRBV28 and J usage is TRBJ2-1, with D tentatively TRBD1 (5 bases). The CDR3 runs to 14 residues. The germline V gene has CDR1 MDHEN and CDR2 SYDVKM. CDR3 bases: TGTGCCAGCACTTTAGGGTCAGGGTACAATGAGCAGTTCTTC. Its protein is CASTLGSGYNEQFF.

CDR3 sequence reads: CASSPRGATYEQYF. The CDR3 DNA sequence: TGCGCCAGCAGCCCCCGAGGCGCCACCTACGAGCAGTACTTC. The chain combines TRBV5-1 with TRBJ2-7; D remains ambiguous. Germline lookup yields CDR1 SGHRS and CDR2 YFSETQ. CDR3 size: 14 residues. V was shortened by 4 bases and J by 2 bases, with 13 bases between the two germline ends.

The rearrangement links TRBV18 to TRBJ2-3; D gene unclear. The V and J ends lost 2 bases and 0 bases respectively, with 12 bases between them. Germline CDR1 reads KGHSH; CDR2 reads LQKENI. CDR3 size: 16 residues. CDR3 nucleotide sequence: TGTGCCAGCTCACCAATGGGTACGGTTAGCACAGATACGCAGTATTTT. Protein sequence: CASSPMGTVSTDTQYF.

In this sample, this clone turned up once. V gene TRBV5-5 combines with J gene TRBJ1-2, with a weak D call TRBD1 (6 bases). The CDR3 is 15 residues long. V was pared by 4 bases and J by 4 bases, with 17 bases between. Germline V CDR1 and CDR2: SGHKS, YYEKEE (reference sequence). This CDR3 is CASSPGRTVAYGYTF. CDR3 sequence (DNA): TGTGCCAGCAGCCCAGGACGGACAGTAGCCTATGGCTACACCTTC.

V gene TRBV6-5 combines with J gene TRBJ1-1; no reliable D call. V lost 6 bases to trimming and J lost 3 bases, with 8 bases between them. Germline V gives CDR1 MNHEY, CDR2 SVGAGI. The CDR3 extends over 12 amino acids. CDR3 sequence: CASRHRDTEAFF. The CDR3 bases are TGTGCCAGCAGACACCGGGACACTGAAGCTTTCTTT.

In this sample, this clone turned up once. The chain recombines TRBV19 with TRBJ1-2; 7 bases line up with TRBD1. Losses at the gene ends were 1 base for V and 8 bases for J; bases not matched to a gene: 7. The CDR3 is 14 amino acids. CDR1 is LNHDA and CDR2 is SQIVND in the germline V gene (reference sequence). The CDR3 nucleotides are TGTGCCAGTAGTATAGGACAGGGTCTAAGCGGCTACACCTTC. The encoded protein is CASSIGQGLSGYTF.

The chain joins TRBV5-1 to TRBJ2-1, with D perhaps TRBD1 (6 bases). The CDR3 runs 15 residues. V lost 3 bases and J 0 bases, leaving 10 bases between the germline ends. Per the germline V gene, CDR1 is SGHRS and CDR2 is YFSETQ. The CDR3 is CASSYGQSSYNEQFF. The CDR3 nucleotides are TGCGCCAGCAGCTACGGACAGAGCTCCTACAATGAGCAGTTCTTC.

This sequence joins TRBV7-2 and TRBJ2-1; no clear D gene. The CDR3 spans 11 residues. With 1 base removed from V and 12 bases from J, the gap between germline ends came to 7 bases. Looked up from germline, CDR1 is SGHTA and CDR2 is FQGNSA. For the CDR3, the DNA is TGTGCCAGCAGCTTAGGCGCGGCGCAGTTCTTC. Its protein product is CASSLGAAQFF.

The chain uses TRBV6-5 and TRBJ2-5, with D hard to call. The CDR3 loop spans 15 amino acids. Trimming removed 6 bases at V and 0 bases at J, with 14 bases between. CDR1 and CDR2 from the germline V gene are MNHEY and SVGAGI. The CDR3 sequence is CASRPPDGNQETQYF. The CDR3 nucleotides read TGTGCCAGCAGACCACCGGACGGCAACCAAGAGACCCAGTACTTC.

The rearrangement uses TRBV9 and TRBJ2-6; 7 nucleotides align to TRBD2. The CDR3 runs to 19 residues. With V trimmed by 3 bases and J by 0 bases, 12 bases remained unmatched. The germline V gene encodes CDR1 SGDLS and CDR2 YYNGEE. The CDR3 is CASSAPGSGASSGANVLTF. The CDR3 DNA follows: TGTGCCAGCAGCGCCCCCGGAAGCGGGGCTAGCTCTGGGGCCAACGTCCTGACTTTC.

CDR3 nucleotides: TGTGCCAGCAGCTTAGTCTCCGTGCGGCGAATTTCCGGAAACACCATATATTTT. Amino acids: CASSLVSVRRISGNTIYF. The chain couples TRBV7-8 to TRBJ1-3; D unclear. CDR1 and CDR2 (germline): SGHVS, FQNEAQ. This CDR3 spans 18 amino acids. The V end was cut by 1 base, the J end by 4 bases, with 20 bases between. Using reference TRBV7-8 and TRBJ1-3 for the parts outside the CDR3, the full variable domain is GAGVSQSPRYKVAKRGQDVALRCDPISGHVSLFWYQQALGQGPEFLTYFQNEAQLDKSGLPSDRFFAERPEGSVSTLKIQRTQQEDSAVYLCASSLVSVRRISGNTIYFGEGSWLTVV.

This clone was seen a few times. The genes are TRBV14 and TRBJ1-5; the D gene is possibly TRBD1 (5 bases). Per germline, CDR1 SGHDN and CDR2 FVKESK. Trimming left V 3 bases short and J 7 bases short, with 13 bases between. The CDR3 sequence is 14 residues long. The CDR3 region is CASSQAGGGQPQHF. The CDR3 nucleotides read TGTGCCAGCAGCCAGGCCGGTGGGGGGCAGCCCCAGCATTTT.

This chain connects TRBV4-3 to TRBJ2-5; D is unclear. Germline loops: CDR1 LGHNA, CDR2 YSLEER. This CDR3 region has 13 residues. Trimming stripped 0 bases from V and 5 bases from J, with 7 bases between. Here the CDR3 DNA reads TGCGCCAGCAGCCAAGATGACCGGGAGACCCAGTACTTC. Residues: CASSQDDRETQYF.

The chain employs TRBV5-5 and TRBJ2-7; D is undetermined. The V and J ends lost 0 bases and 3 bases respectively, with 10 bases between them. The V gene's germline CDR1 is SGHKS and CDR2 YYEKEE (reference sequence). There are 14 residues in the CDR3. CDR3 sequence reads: CASSLEVSYYEQYF. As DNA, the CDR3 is TGTGCCAGCAGCTTGGAGGTCAGCTACTACGAGCAGTACTTC.

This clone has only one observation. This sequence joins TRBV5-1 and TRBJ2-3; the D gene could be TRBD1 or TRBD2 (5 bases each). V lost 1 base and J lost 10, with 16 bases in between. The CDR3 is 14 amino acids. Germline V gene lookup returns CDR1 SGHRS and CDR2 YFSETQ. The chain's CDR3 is CASSLMPGSGPQYF. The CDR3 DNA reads TGCGCCAGCAGCTTGATGCCAGGGAGCGGCCCGCAGTATTTT.